Presented here are 22 T cell receptor beta chains from one specimen sequenced in a study of T cells in Graves' hyperthyroidism and ophthalmopathy (dated by TCRdb to the late 2010s). The protocol used for the library was multiplex PCR. The instrument given in TCRdb is Illumina HiSeq 2000. The TCR beta CDR3 regions were amplified from RNA transcripts. For the first round of RT-PCR on the TCR CDR3, the HTBI primer set was used together with the Qiagen OneStep RT-PCR kit. In TCRdb, the public reads were trimmed at Q25 with fastp and aligned with MiXCR, with productive beta chains retained. Rows with one shared CDR3 protein collapse into an entry with the most common genes and DNA. The sample data list around 200,000 distinct CDR3 sequences, and approximately 20% of these were observed just once. The ten biggest clones cover about 45% of the sample. The sequenced sample was blood. These receptors came from a man aged 40-49 years with Graves' hyperthyroidism.

This clonotype has just a few counts. A single base separates this from a much larger clone, so it may be a read error. The J gene is TRBJ1-5, the V gene TRBV30, with a possible D match to TRBD1 (6 bases). The germline V gene has CDR1 GTSNPN and CDR2 SVGIG (reference sequence). CDR3 length equals 15 residues. The germline V and J ends were trimmed by 4 bases and 4 bases, with 17 bases remaining between them. The CDR3 coding sequence is TGTGCCTGGACCTGGCGCAGGGGCGAAAATCAGCCCCAGCATTTT. The encoded protein is CAWTWRRGENQPQHF. Complete variable domain (other parts from reference TRBV30 and TRBJ1-5): SQTIHQWPATLVQPVGSPLSLECTVEGTSNPNLYWYRQAAGRGLQLLFYSVGIGQISSEVPQNLSASRPQDRQFILSSKKLLLSDSGFYLCAWTWRRGENQPQHFGDGTRLSIL.

This clonotype has a handful of counts. This chain uses TRBV6-1 with TRBJ1-2; 10 positions match TRBD1. The CDR3 spans 13 residues. Germline loops: CDR1 MNHNS, CDR2 SASEGT. V was pared by 8 bases and J by 8 bases, with 8 bases of the junction left unmatched. Here the CDR3 reads CASCVDRGEGYTF. In DNA form, the CDR3 reads TGTGCCAGCTGTGTGGACAGGGGGGAAGGCTACACCTTC.

This clonotype was found a few times. V and J are TRBV27 and TRBJ1-2; D gene ambiguous. The germline CDR1 and CDR2 sequences are MNHEY and SMNVEV (reference sequence). The CDR3 consists of 16 residues. With 3 bases removed from V and 2 bases from J, the gap between germline ends came to 16 bases. CDR3 sequence (DNA): TGTGCCAGCAGTTTCATCCTCCGGGCCAACAACTATGGCTACACCTTC. Residues: CASSFILRANNYGYTF.

This clonotype was detected many times. The rearrangement uses TRBV30 and TRBJ2-5; 8 positions agree with TRBD2. This CDR3 has 15 residues. CDR1 and CDR2 from the germline V gene are GTSNPN and SVGIG (reference sequence). V was pared by 4 bases and J by 4 bases, with 11 bases of the junction left unmatched. This chain's CDR3 is CAWKSGGVGGETQYF. The CDR3 DNA reads TGTGCCTGGAAAAGCGGGGGCGTGGGCGGAGAGACCCAGTACTTC. The full variable domain, completed using reference TRBV30 and TRBJ2-5, is SQTIHQWPATLVQPVGSPLSLECTVEGTSNPNLYWYRQAAGRGLQLLFYSVGIGQISSEVPQNLSASRPQDRQFILSSKKLLLSDSGFYLCAWKSGGVGGETQYFGPGTRLLVL.

This clonotype has only a few counts. J is TRBJ1-1 and V is TRBV27, with 7 bases matching TRBD1. The J segment lost 0 bases and the V segment lost 5 bases, leaving 15 bases of the junction unmatched. Germline assignment: CDR1 MNHEY and CDR2 SMNVEV (reference sequence). The CDR3 has 18 residues. In DNA, the CDR3 is TGTGCCAGCAGTCTGAACACCGGGACAGATTTACTGAACACTGAAGCTTTCTTT. Amino acid sequence: CASSLNTGTDLLNTEAFF.

In this sample, this clonotype turned up many times. CDR3 amino acids: CASSWDRGLETQYF. CDR3 nucleotide sequence: TGTGCCAGCAGCTGGGACAGGGGGCTTGAGACCCAGTACTTC. The chain is built from TRBV27 and TRBJ2-5; 12 bases fit TRBD1. The trim removed 6 bases at V and 5 bases at J, leaving 4 bases unmatched. Germline V gives CDR1 MNHEY, CDR2 SMNVEV (reference sequence). The CDR3 runs to 14 residues.

This clonotype was found many times. V usage is TRBV15 and J usage is TRBJ2-3; TRBD2 is a possible D gene (6 bases). With 3 bases removed from V and 4 bases from J, the gap between germline ends came to 11 bases. The germline V gene encodes CDR1 LNHNV and CDR2 YYDKDF (reference sequence). The CDR3 consists of 14 residues. The CDR3 DNA reads TGTGCCACCAGCAGGCATCGGGGGTCAGATACGCAGTATTTT. The encoded protein is CATSRHRGSDTQYF.

This clonotype was observed many times. V usage is TRBV20-1 and J usage is TRBJ2-7, with 8 bases lining up with TRBD1. From germline, CDR1 is DFQATT and CDR2 SNEGSKA (reference sequence). Trimming took 3 bases from V and 3 from J; bases not matched to a gene: 7. The CDR3 extends over 14 amino acids. The CDR3 coding sequence is TGCAGTGCTAGGGGACAGGACGGATTCTACGAGCAGTACTTC. This sequence encodes CSARGQDGFYEQYF.

This clonotype was picked up many times. The CDR3 DNA is TGTGCCAGCAGTTATTCCCGGGACAGACTCTCCTACGAGCAGTACTTC. It encodes CASSYSRDRLSYEQYF. The chain recombines TRBV6-2 or TRBV6-3 with TRBJ2-7; the match to TRBD1 covers 7 bases. V lost 3 bases and J lost 0; bases outside the gene matches: 8. Germline CDR1 reads MNHEY; CDR2 reads SVGEGT. The CDR3 runs to 16 residues.

This clonotype showed up many times. The chain carries TRBV10-3 and TRBJ2-2, with TRBD2 as a possible D gene (6 bases). CDR3 size: 14 residues. Trimming removed 7 bases from V and 6 bases from J, with 15 bases in between. CDR1 is ENHRY and CDR2 is SYGVKD in the germline V gene. The CDR3 here is CAITRGGAPGELFF. The DNA of the CDR3 is TGTGCCATCACCCGAGGAGGGGCTCCCGGGGAGCTGTTTTTT.

In this sample, this clonotype turned up many times. The J gene is TRBJ2-3, the V gene TRBV5-1; D unresolved. CDR3 length: 14 amino acids. V was clipped by 1 base and J by 0 bases, with 6 bases between them. Germline-derived CDR1 and CDR2 are SGHRS and YFSETQ. In nucleotides, the CDR3 is TGCGCCAGCAGCTTGAGTCAGAGCACAGATACGCAGTATTTT. Its protein product is CASSLSQSTDTQYF. Based on the CDR3 plus reference TRBV5-1 and TRBJ2-3, the full variable domain is KAGVTQTPRYLIKTRGQQVTLSCSPISGHRSVSWYQQTPGQGLQFLFEYFSETQRNKGNFPGRFSGRQFSNSRSEMNVSTLELGDSALYLCASSLSQSTDTQYFGPGTRLTVL.

The genes are TRBV6-1 and TRBJ2-7; 7 bases fit TRBD1. The CDR3 has 15 amino acids. Germline lookup yields CDR1 MNHNS and CDR2 SASEGT. V lost 1 base and J lost 2; bases outside the gene matches: 5. The CDR3: CASSEGQGQAYEQYF. DNA of the CDR3: TGTGCCAGCAGTGAAGGACAGGGTCAAGCCTACGAGCAGTACTTC.

This clonotype occurred many times. The chain recombines TRBV11-3 with TRBJ2-2; possibly TRBD1 or TRBD2 for D (5 bases each). In germline, CDR1 is SGHNT, CDR2 YENEEA. The CDR3 loop spans 13 amino acids. The V and J ends lost 1 base and 6 bases respectively, with 6 bases between them. Here the CDR3 DNA reads TGTGCCAGCAGCTTAGGAGGGGCCGGGGAGCTGTTTTTT. Translated: CASSLGGAGELFF.

This clonotype occurred once. The rearrangement uses TRBV20-1 and TRBJ2-1; 11 bases are a match to TRBD2. V trimming: 3 bases; J trimming: 4 bases; junction bases outside the gene matches: 5. This CDR3 is 15 amino acids long. Per the germline V gene, CDR1 is DFQATT and CDR2 is SNEGSKA (reference sequence). The CDR3 DNA sequence: TGCAGTGCTAGCACCGGACTAGCGGGTTACAATGAGCAGTTCTTC. This gives the protein CSASTGLAGYNEQFF.

This clonotype was counted many times. The chain has TRBV6-1 and TRBJ2-7; 7 bases match TRBD1. The CDR3 covers 14 residues. Per germline, CDR1 MNHNS and CDR2 SASEGT. J lost 0 bases, V lost 5 bases, and 4 bases had no gene match. The chain's CDR3 is CASSSPGGSYEQYF. CDR3 DNA: TGTGCCAGCAGTAGTCCAGGGGGCTCCTACGAGCAGTACTTC.

This clonotype was recorded at least ten times. The chain combines TRBV7-2 with TRBJ2-5, with D unclear. V was trimmed by 3 bases and J by 4 bases, leaving 9 bases between them. CDR1 is SGHTA, CDR2 FQGNSA, per germline. The CDR3 is 13 amino acids. The CDR3 here is CASSFGFLETQYF. In DNA, the CDR3 is TGTGCCAGCAGCTTCGGTTTCCTAGAGACCCAGTACTTC. Together with reference TRBV7-2 and TRBJ2-5, the CDR3 gives the full variable domain: GAGVSQSPSNKVTEKGKDVELRCDPISGHTALYWYRQSLGQGLEFLIYFQGNSAPDKSGLPSDRFSAERTGGSVSTLTIQRTQQEDSAVYLCASSFGFLETQYFGPGTRLLVL.

A few counts support this clonotype. V and J are TRBV5-8 and TRBJ2-2; D not certain. Trimming removed 2 bases at V and 7 bases at J, with 9 bases between. The CDR3 is 13 residues long. CDR1 is SGHTS and CDR2 is YDEGEE in the germline V gene. The CDR3 here is CASSFSGIGELFF. The CDR3 region has the DNA TGTGCCAGCAGCTTTTCAGGAATCGGGGAGCTGTTTTTT. Full variable domain (remainder filled in from reference TRBV5-8 and TRBJ2-2): EAGVTQSPTHLIKTRGQQATLRCSPISGHTSVYWYQQALGLGLQFLLWYDEGEERNRGNFPPRFSGRQFPNYSSELNVNALELEDSALYLCASSFSGIGELFFGEGSRLTVL.

This clonotype was counted between two and nine times. The chain is built from TRBV10-3 and TRBJ2-7; 10 nucleotides agree with TRBD2. CDR1 and CDR2 from the germline V gene are ENHRY and SYGVKD. The CDR3 loop spans 15 amino acids. V shed 2 bases, J shed 1 base, and the junction held 2 bases outside the gene matches. CDR3 in amino acids: CAISEASGGSYEQYF. CDR3 sequence (DNA): TGTGCCATCAGTGAGGCTAGCGGGGGTTCCTACGAGCAGTACTTC.

About this clonotype: The junction does not match germline at one end; this may be a read error. The chain recombines TRBV5-1 with TRBJ2-7; D gene unclear. CDR1 and CDR2 from the germline V gene are SGHRS and YFSETQ. The CDR3 loop spans 14 amino acids. The CDR3 DNA sequence: TGCGCCAGCAGCCCTGAGGCTTTTCCATCTTCAACTTCATTC. This encodes CASSPEAFPSSTSF.

The sample holds many counts of this clonotype. V usage is TRBV3-1 and J usage is TRBJ1-2; the match to TRBD1 covers 7 bases. In germline, CDR1 is LGHDT, CDR2 YNNKEL (reference sequence). This CDR3 contains 14 residues. The V and J ends lost 2 bases and 8 bases, in that order; junction bases with no gene match: 8. The chain's CDR3 is CASSQTGVLDGYTF. CDR3 bases: TGTGCCAGCAGCCAAACAGGGGTTCTCGACGGCTACACCTTC.

This clonotype has only a few counts. The chain joins TRBV6-1 to TRBJ2-1, with TRBD1 matching 9 bases. Germline V gene data show CDR1 as MNHNS and CDR2 as SASEGT. Trimming at V came to 5 bases and at J to 15 bases, leaving 8 bases not matched to a gene. The CDR3 consists of 12 residues. CDR3 bases: TGTGCCAGCAGTATACCGGGACAGGGCCGGTTCTTC. Amino acid sequence: CASSIPGQGRFF.

This chain uses TRBV5-4 with TRBJ1-4; D call uncertain. Trimming shortened V by 1 base and J by 3 bases, and 4 bases separated the two germline ends. Germline V gives CDR1 SGHNT, CDR2 YYREEE (reference sequence). This CDR3 is 13 amino acids long. This chain's CDR3 is CASSLKANEKLFF. CDR3 DNA: TGTGCCAGCAGCTTGAAAGCTAATGAAAAACTGTTTTTT.